Listed below are T cell receptor beta chains from one sample, sequenced in a study of metastatic and nonmetastatic thyroid tumors. TCRdb re-clonotyped the PCR reads via MiXCR. The repertoire holds about 30,000 clones, with approximately 4% as singletons. The sequenced sample consisted of blood. Source of these receptors: a female donor with papillary thyroid cancer or a benign thyroid nodule (not recorded which). Some clones in this sample may be carry-over from other donors' samples. CDR3s include the opening cysteine and the closing phenylalanine or tryptophan. Clone sizes are given selectively: once, few, many, or a class where the clone is expanded.

clone_size: -; j_call: TRBJ1-2; cdr3_length: 16; v_call: TRBV6-1; cdr3_aa: CASSEVNSPFDYGYTF
clone_size: -; j_call: TRBJ2-7; cdr3_length: 12; v_call: TRBV19; cdr3_aa: CASSIDPREQYF
clone_size: many; j_call: TRBJ2-2; cdr3_length: 15; v_call: TRBV5-4; cdr3_aa: CASSLGVRNTGELFF
clone_size: many; j_call: TRBJ2-3; cdr3_length: 16; v_call: TRBV3-1; cdr3_aa: CASSQERGFYTDTQYF
clone_size: many; j_call: TRBJ1-6; cdr3_length: 13; v_call: TRBV18; cdr3_aa: CASSPERDSPLHF
clone_size: many; j_call: TRBJ1-4; cdr3_length: 17; v_call: TRBV19; cdr3_aa: CASKDRGYLSANEKLFF
clone_size: many; j_call: TRBJ2-4; cdr3_length: 12; v_call: TRBV11-2; cdr3_aa: CASSSWRNIQYF
clone_size: few; j_call: TRBJ1-2; cdr3_length: 13; v_call: TRBV6-2/TRBV6-3; cdr3_aa: CASSYSTPEGYTF
clone_size: few; j_call: TRBJ1-2; cdr3_length: 13; v_call: TRBV6-2/TRBV6-3; cdr3_aa: CASRPADSSGYTF
clone_size: many; j_call: TRBJ2-3; cdr3_length: 17; v_call: TRBV20-1; cdr3_aa: CSAHPLRGRGNTDTQYF
clone_size: medium-sized; j_call: TRBJ1-2; cdr3_length: 16; v_call: TRBV28; cdr3_aa: CASSFTGAQANYGYTF
clone_size: few; j_call: TRBJ1-1; cdr3_length: 14; v_call: TRBV20-1; cdr3_aa: CSAREGLMNTEAFF
clone_size: -; j_call: TRBJ2-1; cdr3_length: 15; v_call: TRBV2; cdr3_aa: CASSRGRSSYNEQFF
clone_size: many; j_call: TRBJ1-5; cdr3_length: 14; v_call: TRBV12-3/TRBV12-4; cdr3_aa: CASSAVTSDQPQHF
clone_size: many; j_call: TRBJ2-6; cdr3_length: 16; v_call: TRBV7-3; cdr3_aa: CASSLTTGVGANVLTF
clone_size: medium-sized; j_call: TRBJ1-3; cdr3_length: 12; v_call: TRBV6-1; cdr3_aa: CASSLGGGTIYF